The 28 T cell receptor beta chains below come from one sample, sequenced in a study of T cell responses to AZD1222 COVID-19 vaccine. TCRdb's copy holds only in-frame clones and misses some; the assay was immunoSEQ multiplex PCR. The sample includes some 170,000 clones, roughly 89% of them seen just once. The sample here was peripheral blood, taken on day 0 of AZD1222 vaccination. These receptors came from an adult in good health.

This chain links TRBV13 with TRBJ2-2, with no clear D. The CDR3 spans 15 residues. V was trimmed by 6 bases and J by 6 bases, leaving 17 bases between them. The germline gives CDR1 PRHDT, CDR2 FYEKMQ (reference sequence). The CDR3 DNA reads as TGTGCCAGCAGACCGTCGAGCGAAGCTCCCGGGGAGCTGTTTTTT. This gives the protein CASRPSSEAPGELFF.

This sequence joins TRBV11-2 and TRBJ2-1, with D possibly called TRBD1 or TRBD2 (5 bases each). This CDR3 is built from 14 residues. Germline CDR1 and CDR2: SGHAT and FQNNGV. V lost 4 bases, J lost 2 bases, and 9 bases lay in between. This CDR3 is CASSSGRTYNEQFF. CDR3 coding DNA: TGTGCCAGCAGCTCGGGACGGACCTACAATGAGCAGTTCTTC.

The V call is TRBV5-1, the J call TRBJ1-1; unclear D gene. Germline V gene data show CDR1 as SGHRS and CDR2 as YFSETQ. Trimming took 1 base from V and 0 from J, leaving 13 bases between them. The CDR3 is made up of 16 amino acids. CDR3 sequence (DNA): TGCGCCAGCAGCTTGTCCGGCTTACGACTGAACACTGAAGCTTTCTTT. Protein sequence: CASSLSGLRLNTEAFF.

J is TRBJ1-1 and V is TRBV11-2; D possibly corresponds to TRBD1 (5 bases). CDR1 is SGHAT and CDR2 is FQNNGV in the germline V gene. The V gene lost 0 bases and the J gene lost 3 bases, with 17 bases spanning the gap. The CDR3 consists of 17 residues. The CDR3 sequence: CASSLEGGGRAYTEAFF. The CDR3 DNA is TGTGCCAGCAGCTTAGAGGGGGGTGGCAGGGCCTACACTGAAGCTTTCTTT.

This chain uses TRBV7-6 with TRBJ2-7, with 8 bases that match TRBD1. After removal of 0 bases from V and 5 bases from J, the junction contained 9 bases not matched to a gene. This CDR3 is 16 amino acids long. The germline V gene encodes CDR1 SGHVS and CDR2 FNYEAQ. CDR3 amino acids: CASSLARQGAMNEQYF. The CDR3 DNA follows: TGTGCCAGCAGCTTAGCTAGGCAGGGGGCAATGAACGAGCAGTACTTC.

This chain uses TRBV6-5 with TRBJ1-2; D is perhaps TRBD1 (6 bases). This CDR3 is built from 14 residues. CDR1 is MNHEY and CDR2 is SVGAGI in the germline V gene. V lost 7 bases, J lost 2 bases, and 14 bases lay in between. CDR3 coding DNA: TGTGCCAGCACCCCTGCAGGGGAAAACTATGGCTACACCTTC. Translated, it gives CASTPAGENYGYTF.

V and J are TRBV27 and TRBJ1-5, with a weak D call TRBD1 (5 bases). Germline V gene data show CDR1 as MNHEY and CDR2 as SMNVEV (reference sequence). Between the trimmed V and J ends, which lost 6 bases and 4 bases, there was a span of 16 bases. The CDR3 runs 15 residues. CDR3 region: CASRPSGRQNQPQHF. The CDR3 DNA reads as TGTGCCAGCAGACCTTCGGGACGGCAGAATCAGCCCCAGCATTTT.

This clone was observed a single time. The chain carries TRBV24-1 and TRBJ1-1; no firm D call. V gave up 9 bases and J gave up 1 base, with 11 bases separating them. Per germline, CDR1 KGHDR and CDR2 SFDVKD. The CDR3 is 13 residues long. Here the CDR3 reads CATQGWENTEAFF. DNA for the CDR3: TGTGCCACCCAAGGTTGGGAGAACACTGAAGCTTTCTTT.

The genes are TRBV5-4 and TRBJ2-3; TRBD1 matches at 9 bases. Trimming removed 4 bases from V and 6 bases from J; junction bases left unmatched: 6. This CDR3 region has 14 residues. Germline V gene sequence: CDR1 SGHNT, CDR2 YYREEE (reference sequence). The CDR3 loop reads CASSPDRGIDTQYF. The CDR3 DNA is TGTGCCAGCAGCCCGGACAGGGGAATTGATACGCAGTATTTT.

This chain uses TRBV11-2 with TRBJ1-1; D is uncertain. Per the germline V gene, CDR1 is SGHAT and CDR2 is FQNNGV. This CDR3 has 15 residues. The V end lost 5 bases, the J end lost 1 base, and 14 bases lay between the germline ends. The CDR3 loop reads CASSKVPNPNTEAFF. The CDR3, as DNA: TGTGCCAGCAGCAAGGTACCGAATCCGAACACTGAAGCTTTCTTT. Variable domain in full (rest from reference TRBV11-2 and TRBJ1-1): EAGVAQSPRYKIIEKRQSVAFWCNPISGHATLYWYQQILGQGPKLLIQFQNNGVVDDSQLPKDRFSAERLKGVDSTLKIQPAKLEDSAVYLCASSKVPNPNTEAFFGQGTRLTVV.

V is TRBV11-2 and J is TRBJ2-1; the match to TRBD2 covers 14 bases. Germline V lookup: CDR1 SGHAT, CDR2 FQNNGV. The trim removed 5 bases at V and 10 bases at J, leaving 10 bases unmatched. The CDR3 has 16 amino acids. This CDR3 reads CASSTGLAGGSGEQFF. The CDR3 DNA follows: TGTGCCAGCAGCACCGGACTAGCGGGAGGATCGGGGGAGCAGTTCTTC.

The chain has TRBV6-2 or TRBV6-3 and TRBJ1-5, with TRBD1 as a possible D gene (6 bases). Germline values: CDR1 MNHEY, CDR2 SVGEGT. This CDR3 has 15 residues. V was pared by 0 bases and J by 5 bases, with 11 bases between. The CDR3 loop reads CASSYSGGVDQPQHF. The CDR3 DNA is TGTGCCAGCAGTTACTCCGGGGGCGTCGATCAGCCCCAGCATTTT.

This clone was seen once. J is TRBJ1-4 and V is TRBV7-2, with no clear D. The CDR3 extends over 15 amino acids. The germline V gene has CDR1 SGHTA and CDR2 FQGNSA. Trimming took 1 base from V and 8 from J, leaving 14 bases between them. The CDR3: CASSLGLGFGEKLFF. The CDR3 nucleotides are TGTGCCAGCAGCTTAGGATTGGGGTTCGGAGAAAAACTGTTTTTT.

The gene calls are TRBV5-4 and TRBJ2-1, with 13 bases aligning to TRBD2. Germline assignment: CDR1 SGHNT and CDR2 YYREEE (reference sequence). Germline trimming cut 4 bases from V and 9 bases from J; bases unmatched to any gene: 7. CDR3 size: 15 residues. The CDR3 bases are TGTGCCAGCAGCGGGAAGGGACTAGCGGGAAGTGAGCAGTTCTTC. Its protein is CASSGKGLAGSEQFF.

The chain links TRBV4-3 to TRBJ2-3; 7 nucleotides align to TRBD2. The ends lost 0 bases at V and 3 bases at J; junction bases unmatched: 6. Germline V lookup: CDR1 LGHNA, CDR2 YSLEER. CDR3 length equals 16 residues. CDR3 loop: CASSQEAGVDTDTQYF. CDR3 bases: TGCGCCAGCAGCCAAGAGGCGGGAGTTGATACAGATACGCAGTATTTT.

The chain recombines TRBV10-2 with TRBJ1-5; 7 bases are shared with TRBD1. This CDR3 region has 14 residues. Trimming at V came to 0 bases and at J to 6 bases, leaving 2 bases not matched to a gene. Germline-derived CDR1 and CDR2 are WSHSY and SAAADI. The CDR3 loop is CASSESRGGQPQHF. For the CDR3, the DNA is TGCGCCAGCAGTGAGTCCAGGGGGGGTCAGCCCCAGCATTTT.

This clone came up once. This chain links TRBV5-4 with TRBJ2-4; TRBD2 aligns across 9 bases. V trimming: 3 bases; J trimming: 7 bases; junction bases outside the gene matches: 8. CDR3 length: 15 residues. Germline CDR1 SGHNT, CDR2 YYREEE (reference sequence). DNA of the CDR3: TGTGCCAGCAGCTCGGGGGTTAGCGGGAGTAACATTCAGTACTTC. Protein: CASSSGVSGSNIQYF.

The J gene is TRBJ1-1, the V gene TRBV7-9; no reliable D call. The germline V gene has CDR1 SEHNR and CDR2 FQNEAQ (reference sequence). The CDR3 runs 13 residues. The V end was cut by 3 bases, the J end by 6 bases, with 11 bases between. CDR3 sequence (DNA): TGTGCCAGCAGCTTCCAGGTCTGGGCTGAAGCTTTCTTT. Translation: CASSFQVWAEAFF.

This chain connects TRBV6-5 to TRBJ1-6, with D perhaps TRBD1 (5 bases). The CDR3 has 13 residues. Germline-derived CDR1 and CDR2 are MNHEY and SVGAGI. V lost 5 bases and J 8 bases, leaving 10 bases between the germline ends. CDR3 nucleotides: TGTGCCAGCAGTACCGACAGAGATTCACCCCTCCACTTT. It codes for CASSTDRDSPLHF.

The chain carries TRBV29-1 and TRBJ2-3; 8 bases agree with TRBD1. This CDR3 comprises 14 residues. Germline CDR1 is SQVTM and CDR2 is ANQGSEA. Trimming at V came to 7 bases and at J to 11 bases, leaving 17 bases not matched to a gene. CDR3 region: CSAPSGGQVYGQYF. CDR3 bases: TGCAGCGCTCCAAGTGGGGGACAGGTTTATGGGCAGTATTTT.

The V gene is TRBV6-2 or TRBV6-3, the J gene TRBJ1-1; 8 positions match TRBD1. This CDR3 is built from 15 residues. The germline CDR1 and CDR2 sequences are MNHEY and SVGEGT. Trimming cost V 6 bases and J 4 bases; bases outside gene matches: 10. DNA of the CDR3: TGTGCCAGCAGCTCACCAGGGGGCGGAAGCACTGAAGCTTTCTTT. As protein: CASSSPGGGSTEAFF.

The table lists this clone with a few counts. The genes are TRBV28 and TRBJ1-6; D possibly corresponds to TRBD1 (6 bases). V was pared by 4 bases and J by 8 bases, with 6 bases between. The V gene's germline CDR1 is MDHEN and CDR2 SYDVKM. CDR3 length: 12 residues. CDR3 sequence reads: CASSSGDSPLHF. CDR3 nucleotide sequence: TGTGCCAGCAGTTCAGGGGATTCACCCCTCCACTTT.

The gene calls are TRBV11-2 and TRBJ2-5, with unresolved D. The CDR3 spans 14 residues. Deletions cut 4 bases from V and 0 bases from J, with 9 bases between. In germline, CDR1 is SGHAT, CDR2 FQNNGV. The CDR3 region is CASSSIKYQETQYF. CDR3 sequence (DNA): TGTGCCAGCAGCTCAATAAAATACCAAGAGACCCAGTACTTC.

The V call is TRBV6-2 or TRBV6-3, the J call TRBJ1-5, with a possible D match to TRBD1 (5 bases). This CDR3 is 12 amino acids long. Germline CDR1 MNHEY, CDR2 SVGEGT. The germline V and J ends were trimmed by 6 bases and 7 bases, with 10 bases remaining between them. The chain's CDR3 is CASSTGSQPQHF. CDR3 nucleotide sequence: TGTGCCAGCAGCACAGGAAGCCAGCCCCAGCATTTT.

This clone was seen only once. The V gene is TRBV9, the J gene TRBJ2-2, with D uncertain. Between the trimmed V and J ends, which lost 0 bases and 4 bases, there was a span of 7 bases. The V gene's germline CDR1 is SGDLS and CDR2 YYNGEE. CDR3 length equals 14 residues. The DNA for the CDR3 is TGTGCCAGCAGCGTAGGTGGAAGCACCGGGGAGCTGTTTTTT. It encodes CASSVGGSTGELFF.

DNA for the CDR3: TGTGCCAGCAGGACCTACAACTCTGGAAACACCATATATTTT. Translated, it gives CASRTYNSGNTIYF. The chain recombines TRBV6-5 with TRBJ1-3; D call uncertain. V lost 6 bases to trimming and J lost 0 bases, with 9 bases between them. There are 14 residues in the CDR3. The germline CDR1 and CDR2 sequences are MNHEY and SVGAGI.

The chain recombines TRBV5-1 with TRBJ2-5; no definite D call. Germline V CDR1 and CDR2: SGHRS, YFSETQ. This CDR3 has 12 amino acids. Trimming cost V 4 bases and J 0 bases, with 4 bases left between them. This CDR3 reads CASSPYQETQYF. DNA of the CDR3: TGCGCCAGCAGCCCGTACCAAGAGACCCAGTACTTC.

V is TRBV30 and J is TRBJ2-5; D could derive from TRBD1 or TRBD2 (6 bases each). CDR1 is GTSNPN and CDR2 is SVGIG in the germline V gene (reference sequence). The CDR3 contains 15 residues. With 0 bases removed from V and 4 bases from J, the gap between germline ends came to 15 bases. CDR3 amino acids: CAWSVYPEGGETQYF. The CDR3 nucleotides are TGTGCCTGGAGTGTATACCCTGAGGGGGGAGAGACCCAGTACTTC.